This T cell receptor (beta chain) stems from a study of blood T cell repertoires in COVID-19. Across the study: Acute and convalescent COVID-19 samples came from the United States, Italy and Spain.

Data came from immunoSEQ multiplex PCR; TCRdb stores just in-frame clones and leaves some out. The repertoire has 56,000 or so clones, about 88% of them found once; the top ten carry roughly 43%. Germline loops: CDR1 SGHDT, CDR2 YYEEEE. V was pared by 6 bases and J by 6 bases, with 11 bases of the junction left unmatched. This CDR3 comprises 14 residues. This clonotype was obtained from a woman aged 55-69 years with COVID-19, enrolled during active disease. Sequencing was performed on peripheral blood. The chain carries TRBV5-6 and TRBJ1-1; 7 nucleotides match TRBD1. The CDR3 is CASNPTGRRAEAFF. CDR3 DNA sequence: TGTGCCAGCAACCCGACAGGGCGAAGAGCTGAAGCTTTCTTT.